This is a list of T cell receptor beta chains from one sample in a study of T-cell reconstitution after alpha-beta-depleted transplantation in children. In TCRdb, the PCR reads were re-called with MiXCR into one record per CDR3 protein. The sample records hundreds of thousands of distinct CDR3 sequences, around an eighth being singletons. The sequencing used PBMCs from the stem cell graft donor, collected from the stem cell graft. The receptors were sampled from a human donor who donated a stem cell graft to a child with combined immunodeficiency. Each CDR3 is given with its conserved first and last residue. The D gene is left open where the match is weak. Clone size appears in some rows only: once, few, many, or a class for an expanded clone.

>TRBJ2-2|.|TRBV7-3|few
TGTGCCAGCAGCTTAAAGGCGGGTACAGATCCCACCGGGGAGCTGTTTTTT
CASSLKAGTDPTGELFF
>TRBJ2-5|.|TRBV6-2/TRBV6-3|.
TGTGCCAGCAGTACGTTCCTGGGGGGAGGCCAAGAGACCCAGTACTTC
CASSTFLGGGQETQYF
>TRBJ1-4|TRBD1|TRBV20-1|.
TGCAGTGCCCAAGCGTGGACAGGGGGAACCGAAAAACTGTTTTTT
CSAQAWTGGTEKLFF
>TRBJ2-1|.|TRBV30|few
TGTGCCTGGAGTATTGCTGGAAATGAGCAGTTCTTC
CAWSIAGNEQFF
>TRBJ2-7|.|TRBV5-6|many
TGTGCCAGCAGCTTAACCCTCGAGCACGAGCAGTACTTC
CASSLTLEHEQYF
>TRBJ2-1|.|TRBV15|.
TGTGCCACCAGCTCCCTCGGAACACCAACCTTCTACAATGAGCAGTTCTTC
CATSSLGTPTFYNEQFF
>TRBJ2-7|.|TRBV6-1|.
TGTGCCAGCAGTACGTCTTTTCTTAGCAACGAGCAGTACTTC
CASSTSFLSNEQYF
>TRBJ1-1|.|TRBV5-1|few
TGCGCCAGCAGCTTGGCCGGAGGAGGGCGTGAAGCTTTCTTT
CASSLAGGGREAFF
>TRBJ2-7|.|TRBV12-3/TRBV12-4|.
TGTGCCAGCAGCCCTACCCTCTCCTACGAGCAGTACTTC
CASSPTLSYEQYF
>TRBJ2-3|.|TRBV24-1|.
TGTGCCACCAGTGATTTGAGGGGCGATGGTACAGATACGCAGTATTTT
CATSDLRGDGTDTQYF
>TRBJ2-7|TRBD2|TRBV4-3|many
TGCGCCAGCAGCCAAGCTCAGGGAGGGCACTCCTACGAGCAGTACTTC
CASSQAQGGHSYEQYF
>TRBJ2-7|TRBD1|TRBV15|few
TGTGCCACCAGCTCCCCGGGACAGGGGTTCTACGAGCAGTACTTC
CATSSPGQGFYEQYF
>TRBJ2-1|TRBD2|TRBV7-2|few
TGTGCCAGCAGCAATAAACTAGCGGGGATCCATGAGCAGTTCTTC
CASSNKLAGIHEQFF
>TRBJ1-5|.|TRBV6-1|few
TGTGCCAGCAGTAGTCATTATAGCAATCAGCCCCAGCATTTT
CASSSHYSNQPQHF
>TRBJ2-5|.|TRBV12-3/TRBV12-4|few
TGTGCCAGCAGTTTAGGGGGGGCACTTCGGGGTCAACAAGAGACCCAGTACTTC
CASSLGGALRGQQETQYF
>TRBJ2-1|.|TRBV11-1|few
TGTGCCAGCAGCCCAGCTGGTAGGGGGGGCCCTTACAATGAGCAGTTCTTC
CASSPAGRGGPYNEQFF
>TRBJ2-3|TRBD1|TRBV11-2|many
TGTGCCAGCAGCTTTCGGACAGGACGGACAGATACGCAGTATTTT
CASSFRTGRTDTQYF
>TRBJ2-1|.|TRBV4-3|many
TGCGCCAGCAGCCAAGATTCAGGGATCAGTGAGCAGTTCTTC
CASSQDSGISEQFF
>TRBJ2-3|TRBD2|TRBV11-2|.
TGTGCCAGCAGCTTATATCGCCCTAGCGGTTTTTTCACAGATACGCAGTATTTT
CASSLYRPSGFFTDTQYF
>TRBJ2-7|TRBD1|TRBV5-1|few
TGCGCCAGCAGCATAGGGACAGGGACTTACGAGCAGTACTTC
CASSIGTGTYEQYF
>TRBJ2-3|TRBD1|TRBV7-2|many
TGTGCCAGCAGCCCCACGACAGGGAAAGGCCCAGATACGCAGTATTTT
CASSPTTGKGPDTQYF
>TRBJ2-7|.|TRBV14|.
TGTGCCAGCAACCTAGGACTATCCTACGAGCAGTACTTC
CASNLGLSYEQYF
>TRBJ2-5|TRBD2|TRBV7-2|many
TGTGCCAGCAGCTTATCAGCGGGGGCTCAAGAGACCCAGTACTTC
CASSLSAGAQETQYF
>TRBJ2-7|TRBD2|TRBV29-1|.
TGCAGCGTTGAAGTCAGGACTAGCGGGACCTACGAGCAGTACTTC
CSVEVRTSGTYEQYF
>TRBJ2-1|TRBD1|TRBV12-3/TRBV12-4|few
TGTGCCAGCAGTTTCCGGGACAGGTACAATGAGCAGTTCTTC
CASSFRDRYNEQFF
>TRBJ2-7|.|TRBV7-3|.
TGTGCCAGCAGCTTAAGCGGAACGGCTACCTACGAGCAGTACTTC
CASSLSGTATYEQYF
>TRBJ2-7|.|TRBV6-2/TRBV6-3|.
TGTGCCAGCAGTTACTCCCCCCTGTCAAACTACGAGCAGTACTTC
CASSYSPLSNYEQYF
>TRBJ2-1|TRBD2|TRBV20-1|many
TGCAGTGCAGAGTATAGCGGGGAATACAATGAGCAGTTCTTC
CSAEYSGEYNEQFF
>TRBJ2-7|.|TRBV13|many
TGTGCCAGCAGCACCCCGACTAGAACGGGGGCGTACGAGCAGTACTTC
CASSTPTRTGAYEQYF
>TRBJ2-7|.|TRBV28|.
TGTGCCAGCAGTTTATTGACCAAGCTAGGACGTTACGAGCAGTACTTC
CASSLLTKLGRYEQYF
>TRBJ2-7|.|TRBV27|.
TGTGCCAGCAGTCAGCACGGAACCTACGAGCAGTACTTC
CASSQHGTYEQYF
>TRBJ1-5|.|TRBV5-1|few
TGCGCCAGCAGCCTCGAGGGGGGGGGCAATCAGCCCCAGCATTTT
CASSLEGGGNQPQHF
>TRBJ2-5|TRBD2|TRBV12-3/TRBV12-4|.
TGTGCCAGCAGTGGACTAGCGGGAGATAAGACCCAGTACTTC
CASSGLAGDKTQYF
>TRBJ2-7|.|TRBV7-6|many
TGTGCCAGCAGTCTTAGCGGCGGATACGAGCAGTACTTC
CASSLSGGYEQYF
>TRBJ2-1|.|TRBV5-5|.
TGTGCCAGCAGCTTGTATCCTGAGCAGTTCTTC
CASSLYPEQFF
>TRBJ2-7|.|TRBV30|.
TGTGCCTGGAGGGACTTAGTGGAGCAGTACTTC
CAWRDLVEQYF
>TRBJ2-3|.|TRBV12-3/TRBV12-4|many
TGTGCCAGCAGTTTGGGGCGGGATGGCACAGATACGCAGTATTTT
CASSLGRDGTDTQYF
>TRBJ2-5|TRBD2|TRBV12-3/TRBV12-4|few
TGTGCCAGCAGTTTTGGGCTAGCGGGGAGTAAAGAGACCCAGTACTTC
CASSFGLAGSKETQYF
>TRBJ1-1|.|TRBV7-9|.
TGTGCCAGCAGCTTAGGGACCAGGAACACTGAAGCTTTCTTT
CASSLGTRNTEAFF
>TRBJ2-1|.|TRBV12-3/TRBV12-4|few
TGTGCCAGCAGTTTAGCTCAGGGAAGTTGGAATGAGCAGTTCTTC
CASSLAQGSWNEQFF
>TRBJ2-1|.|TRBV12-3/TRBV12-4|few
TGTGCCAGCAGTTTAGCAGGGTCACTAGTCCCTGAGCAGTTCTTC
CASSLAGSLVPEQFF
>TRBJ2-1|.|TRBV7-2|.
TGTGCCAGCAGCTTAGTACTAGGGGGGCTTCACAATGAGCAGTTCTTC
CASSLVLGGLHNEQFF
>TRBJ2-7|.|TRBV7-4|.
TGTGCCACCTGGTCGGGACTTGTGGAGCAGTACTTC
CATWSGLVEQYF
>TRBJ2-4|.|TRBV29-1|.
TGCAGCGCAGGGTTTGACATTCAGTACTTC
CSAGFDIQYF
>TRBJ2-3|.|TRBV5-1|many
TGCGCCAGCAGCTTAACCGAACCCCGCACAGATACGCAGTATTTT
CASSLTEPRTDTQYF
>TRBJ2-1|.|TRBV15|.
TGTGCCACCAGCACCTATCGCGACCCACACAATGAGCAGTTCTTC
CATSTYRDPHNEQFF
>TRBJ1-5|.|TRBV6-2/TRBV6-3|.
TGTGCCAGCAGTCCGGGACTGAGGGAGCCCCAGCATTTT
CASSPGLREPQHF
>TRBJ2-7|TRBD1|TRBV2|few
TGTGCCAGCAGTTCCCCTCTCAGGGGGAACGAGCAGTACTTC
CASSSPLRGNEQYF
>TRBJ2-1|TRBD2|TRBV12-3/TRBV12-4|medium-sized
TGTGCCAGCAGCCCCGAAGGCGGGGGGGCATCATCCTACAATGAGCAGTTCTTC
CASSPEGGGASSYNEQFF